This is a list of T cell receptor beta chains from one sample in a study of tissue T cells after allogeneic stem cell transplantation. Repertoires were generated with immunoSEQ multiplex PCR, while TCRdb's copy carries only in-frame clones and drops some. Of 7,500 to 10,000 clones listed, roughly two thirds are singletons. The source material was tissue from the ileum, sampled at autopsy. All receptors come from a woman aged 18-55 years with breast cancer. The CDR3 runs from the conserved cysteine through the conserved F or W. Fields, in order: clone size, CDR3 length, D gene, J gene, V gene, CDR3 protein, CDR3 DNA. The D gene is left open where the match is weak. Size values are once, few and many counts, or a class for expanded clones, and some rows have none.

clone size: .
CDR3 length: 18
D gene: .
J gene: TRBJ2-6
V gene: TRBV7-2
CDR3 protein: CASSLTFPGATGANVLTF
CDR3 DNA: TGTGCCAGCAGCTTGACTTTTCCCGGGGCGACTGGGGCCAACGTCCTGACTTTC

clone size: .
CDR3 length: 13
D gene: .
J gene: TRBJ1-2
V gene: TRBV7-2
CDR3 protein: CASSRGGFYGYTF
CDR3 DNA: TGTGCCAGCAGCCGCGGGGGGTTCTATGGCTACACCTTC

clone size: once
CDR3 length: 15
D gene: TRBD2
J gene: TRBJ2-1
V gene: TRBV7-2
CDR3 protein: CASSLRAGGTHEQFF
CDR3 DNA: TGTGCCAGCAGCTTAAGAGCGGGAGGAACCCATGAGCAGTTCTTC

clone size: .
CDR3 length: 14
D gene: .
J gene: TRBJ1-1
V gene: TRBV5-1
CDR3 protein: CASSLEEGSTEAFF
CDR3 DNA: TGCGCCAGCAGCTTGGAAGAAGGTTCCACTGAAGCTTTCTTT

clone size: few
CDR3 length: 15
D gene: TRBD2
J gene: TRBJ2-1
V gene: TRBV2
CDR3 protein: CASSDPGLAGERKFF
CDR3 DNA: TGTGCCAGCAGTGATCCGGGACTAGCGGGAGAGAGAAAGTTCTTC

clone size: medium-sized
CDR3 length: 15
D gene: .
J gene: TRBJ1-3
V gene: TRBV7-9
CDR3 protein: CASTKDGLSGNTIYF
CDR3 DNA: TGTGCCAGCACCAAGGACGGCCTCTCTGGAAACACCATATATTTT

clone size: few
CDR3 length: 11
D gene: .
J gene: TRBJ2-3
V gene: TRBV30
CDR3 protein: CAWTGGNTQYF
CDR3 DNA: TGTGCCTGGACCGGAGGGAATACGCAGTATTTT

clone size: .
CDR3 length: 13
D gene: .
J gene: TRBJ2-2
V gene: TRBV7-2
CDR3 protein: CATSGPRTGELFF
CDR3 DNA: TGTGCCACCTCCGGGCCCCGCACCGGGGAGCTGTTTTTT

clone size: .
CDR3 length: 12
D gene: .
J gene: TRBJ1-1
V gene: TRBV2
CDR3 protein: CASSPSYTEAFF
CDR3 DNA: TGTGCCAGCAGCCCAAGTTACACTGAAGCTTTCTTT

clone size: few
CDR3 length: 15
D gene: .
J gene: TRBJ2-1
V gene: TRBV6-2/TRBV6-3
CDR3 protein: CASSYSGEPANEQFF
CDR3 DNA: TGTGCCAGCAGTTACTCTGGGGAACCGGCCAATGAGCAGTTCTTC

clone size: large
CDR3 length: 16
D gene: TRBD1
J gene: TRBJ1-6
V gene: TRBV13
CDR3 protein: CASSPTGRQGNSPLHF
CDR3 DNA: TGTGCCAGCAGCCCCACTGGCAGACAGGGGAATTCACCCCTCCACTTT

clone size: .
CDR3 length: 14
D gene: .
J gene: TRBJ2-1
V gene: TRBV6-6
CDR3 protein: CASRGGSSYNEQFF
CDR3 DNA: TGTGCCAGCAGGGGGGGTTCCTCCTACAATGAGCAGTTCTTC

clone size: .
CDR3 length: 15
D gene: .
J gene: TRBJ2-3
V gene: TRBV5-1
CDR3 protein: CASSGGRSSTDTQYF
CDR3 DNA: TGCGCCAGCAGCGGCGGCAGATCTAGCACAGATACGCAGTATTTT

clone size: .
CDR3 length: 18
D gene: .
J gene: TRBJ2-3
V gene: TRBV2
CDR3 protein: CASGGWAGPGGSTDTQYF
CDR3 DNA: TGTGCCAGCGGAGGTTGGGCGGGGCCCGGGGGTAGCACAGATACGCAGTATTTT

clone size: .
CDR3 length: 13
D gene: .
J gene: TRBJ1-6
V gene: TRBV2
CDR3 protein: CASVYRETSPLHF
CDR3 DNA: TGTGCCAGCGTTTACAGGGAAACCTCACCCCTCCACTTT

clone size: .
CDR3 length: 13
D gene: .
J gene: TRBJ2-7
V gene: TRBV5-6
CDR3 protein: CASSFGGGREQYF
CDR3 DNA: TGTGCCAGCAGCTTTGGTGGGGGTCGGGAGCAGTACTTC

clone size: few
CDR3 length: 14
D gene: .
J gene: TRBJ1-2
V gene: TRBV30
CDR3 protein: CAWSVGRYNYGYTF
CDR3 DNA: TGTGCCTGGAGTGTCGGCAGATATAACTATGGCTACACCTTC

clone size: medium-sized
CDR3 length: 17
D gene: .
J gene: TRBJ1-3
V gene: TRBV4-2
CDR3 protein: CASSPTSNVNSGNTIYF
CDR3 DNA: TGTGCCAGCAGCCCGACTAGTAACGTAAACTCTGGAAACACCATATATTTT

clone size: .
CDR3 length: 13
D gene: .
J gene: TRBJ1-4
V gene: TRBV11-1
CDR3 protein: CASSFETAEKLFF
CDR3 DNA: TGTGCCAGCAGCTTCGAGACAGCCGAAAAACTGTTTTTT

clone size: .
CDR3 length: 13
D gene: .
J gene: TRBJ2-3
V gene: TRBV19
CDR3 protein: CASSIAGANTQYF
CDR3 DNA: TGTGCCAGTAGTATAGCGGGGGCGAATACGCAGTATTTT